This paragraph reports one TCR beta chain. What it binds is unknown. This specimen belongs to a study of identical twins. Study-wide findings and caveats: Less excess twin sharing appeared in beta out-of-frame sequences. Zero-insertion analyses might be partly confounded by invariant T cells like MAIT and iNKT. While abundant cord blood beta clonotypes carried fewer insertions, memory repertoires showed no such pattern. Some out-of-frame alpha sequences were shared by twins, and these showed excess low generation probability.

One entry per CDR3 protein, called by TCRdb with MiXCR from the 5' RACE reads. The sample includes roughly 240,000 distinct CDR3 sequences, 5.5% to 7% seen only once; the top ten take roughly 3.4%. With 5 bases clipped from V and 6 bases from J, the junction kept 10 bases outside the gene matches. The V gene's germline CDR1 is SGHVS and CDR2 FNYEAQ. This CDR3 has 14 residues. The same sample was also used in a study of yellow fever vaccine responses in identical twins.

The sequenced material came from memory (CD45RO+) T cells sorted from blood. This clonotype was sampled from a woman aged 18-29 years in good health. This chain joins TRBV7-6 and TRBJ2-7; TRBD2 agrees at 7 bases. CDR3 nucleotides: TGTGCCAGCAGCCGGGGAGGGAGGGCCCTCGAGCAGTACTTC. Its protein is CASSRGGRALEQYF.